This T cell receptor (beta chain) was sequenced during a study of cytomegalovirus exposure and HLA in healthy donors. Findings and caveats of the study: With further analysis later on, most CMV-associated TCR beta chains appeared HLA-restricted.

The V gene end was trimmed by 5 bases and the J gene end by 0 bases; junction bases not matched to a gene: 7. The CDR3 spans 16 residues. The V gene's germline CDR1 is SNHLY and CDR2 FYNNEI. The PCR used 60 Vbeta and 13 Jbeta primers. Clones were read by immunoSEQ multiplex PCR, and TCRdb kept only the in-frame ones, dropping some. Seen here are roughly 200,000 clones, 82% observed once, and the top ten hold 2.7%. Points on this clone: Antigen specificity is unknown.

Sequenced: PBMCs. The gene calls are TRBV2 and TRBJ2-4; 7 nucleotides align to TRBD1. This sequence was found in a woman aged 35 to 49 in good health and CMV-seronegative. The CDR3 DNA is TGTGCCAGCAGTCCCCAGGGACAGAAAGCCAAAAACATTCAGTACTTC. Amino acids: CASSPQGQKAKNIQYF.